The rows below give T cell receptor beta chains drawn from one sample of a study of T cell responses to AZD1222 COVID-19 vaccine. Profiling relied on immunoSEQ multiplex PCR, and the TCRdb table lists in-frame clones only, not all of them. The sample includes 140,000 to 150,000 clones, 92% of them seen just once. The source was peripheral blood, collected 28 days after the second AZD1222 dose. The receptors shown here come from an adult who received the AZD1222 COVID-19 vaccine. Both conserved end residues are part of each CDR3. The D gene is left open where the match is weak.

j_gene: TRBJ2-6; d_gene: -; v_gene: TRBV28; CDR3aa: CASSRQRSGANVLTF
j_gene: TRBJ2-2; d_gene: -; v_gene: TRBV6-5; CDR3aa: CASRVGAANTGELFF
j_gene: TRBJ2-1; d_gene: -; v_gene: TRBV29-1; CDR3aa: CSVTRGSYNEQFF
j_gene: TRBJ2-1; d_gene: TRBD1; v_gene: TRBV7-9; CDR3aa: CASSASTGGKEQFF
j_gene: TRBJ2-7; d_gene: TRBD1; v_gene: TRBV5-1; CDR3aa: CASSPTGVGEQYF
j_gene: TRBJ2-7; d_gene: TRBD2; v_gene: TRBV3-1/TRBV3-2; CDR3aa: CASSRLAGYEQYF
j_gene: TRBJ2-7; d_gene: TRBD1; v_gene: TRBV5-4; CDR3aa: CASSLFGTGVGEQYF
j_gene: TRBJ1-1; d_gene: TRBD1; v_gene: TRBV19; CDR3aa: CASSTSGTGAEAFF
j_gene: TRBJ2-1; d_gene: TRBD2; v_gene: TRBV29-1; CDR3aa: CSVEERESNEQFF
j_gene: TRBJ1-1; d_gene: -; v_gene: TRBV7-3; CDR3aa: CASSFEGRNTEAFF
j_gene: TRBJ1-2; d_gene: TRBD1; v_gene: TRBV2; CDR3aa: CASSAGTDYGYTF
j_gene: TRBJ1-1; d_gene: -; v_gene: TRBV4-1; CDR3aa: CASSHDPNTEAFF
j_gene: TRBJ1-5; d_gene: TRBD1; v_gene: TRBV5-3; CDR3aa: CARRQDRVSQPQHF
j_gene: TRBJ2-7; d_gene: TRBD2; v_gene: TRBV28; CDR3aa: CASSLWGSGSRGEQYF
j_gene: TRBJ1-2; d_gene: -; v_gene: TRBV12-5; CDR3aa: CASGLYQGAGYEGGYGYTF
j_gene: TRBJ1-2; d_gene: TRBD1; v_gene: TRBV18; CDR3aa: CASSPRGFGQGDGYTF
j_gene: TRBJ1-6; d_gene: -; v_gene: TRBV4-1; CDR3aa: CASSQVEGSRNSPLHF
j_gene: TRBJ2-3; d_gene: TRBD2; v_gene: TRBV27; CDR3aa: CASRGTGTSGDSTDTQYF
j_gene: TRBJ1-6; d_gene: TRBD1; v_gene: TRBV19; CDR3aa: CASSPPGQGPLRAPLHF
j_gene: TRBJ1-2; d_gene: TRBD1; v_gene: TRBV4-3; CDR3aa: CASSQDQWTGALGYTF
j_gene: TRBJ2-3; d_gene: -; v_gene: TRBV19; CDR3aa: CASTPGGLEGTDTQYF
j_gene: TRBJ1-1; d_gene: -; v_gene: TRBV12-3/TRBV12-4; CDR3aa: CASSPDLSTEAFF
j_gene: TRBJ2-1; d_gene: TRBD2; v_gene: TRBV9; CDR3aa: CASSTTSGSMHEQFF
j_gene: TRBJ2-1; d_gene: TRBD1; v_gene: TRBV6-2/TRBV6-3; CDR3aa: CASSYRGQGVEQFF
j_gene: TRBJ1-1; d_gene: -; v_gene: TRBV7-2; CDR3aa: CASRQKRSMGTEAFF
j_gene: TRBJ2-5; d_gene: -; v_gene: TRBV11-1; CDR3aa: CASSQGYQETQYF
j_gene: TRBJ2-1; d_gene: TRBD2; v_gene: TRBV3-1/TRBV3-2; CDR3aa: CASSQDLASGRHEQFF
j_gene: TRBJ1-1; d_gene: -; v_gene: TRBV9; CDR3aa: CASTEKWDTEAFF
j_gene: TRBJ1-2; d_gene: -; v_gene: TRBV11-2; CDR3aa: CASNTRGPGYYGYTF
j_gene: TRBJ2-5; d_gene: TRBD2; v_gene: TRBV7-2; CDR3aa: CASSSRLAGVQTQYF
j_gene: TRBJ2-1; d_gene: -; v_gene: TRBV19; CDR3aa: CASSPRGYGGYNEQFF
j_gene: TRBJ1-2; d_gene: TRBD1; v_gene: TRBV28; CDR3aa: CASSVTGQPGGYTF
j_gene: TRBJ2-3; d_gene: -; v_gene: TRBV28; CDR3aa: CASSLRGGTQYF
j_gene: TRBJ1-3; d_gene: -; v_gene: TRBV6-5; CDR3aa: CASSYSGRVGGNTIYF
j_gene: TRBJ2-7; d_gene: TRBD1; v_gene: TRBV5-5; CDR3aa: CASSRTGNEQYF
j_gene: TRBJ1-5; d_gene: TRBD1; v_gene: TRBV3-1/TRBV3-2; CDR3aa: CASSRDRTNQPQHF
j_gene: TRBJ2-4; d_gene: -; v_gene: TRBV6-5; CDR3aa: CASSSRGTLAKNIQYF
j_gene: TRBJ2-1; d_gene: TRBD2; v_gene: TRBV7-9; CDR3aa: CASSLAPLAGGTEQFF
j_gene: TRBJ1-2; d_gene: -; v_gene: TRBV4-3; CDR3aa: CASSLRGTNYGYTF
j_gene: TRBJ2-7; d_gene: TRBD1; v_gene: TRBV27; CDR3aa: CASSPRTGSVDEQYF
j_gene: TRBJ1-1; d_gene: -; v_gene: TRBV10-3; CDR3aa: CAISGTEGVGAEAFF
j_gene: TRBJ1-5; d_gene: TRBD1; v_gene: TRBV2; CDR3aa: CASRRDRDQPQHF
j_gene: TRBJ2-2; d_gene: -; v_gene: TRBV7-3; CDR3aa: CASSPRERTGELFF
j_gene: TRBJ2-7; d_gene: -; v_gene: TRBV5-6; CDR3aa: CASSSGISVDEQYF
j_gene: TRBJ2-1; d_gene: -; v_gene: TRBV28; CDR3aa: CASRDLINEQFF
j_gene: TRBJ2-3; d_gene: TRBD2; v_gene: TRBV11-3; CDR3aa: CASSRRLAGADTQYF
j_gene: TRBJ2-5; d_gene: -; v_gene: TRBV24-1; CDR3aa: CATSELGQETQYF
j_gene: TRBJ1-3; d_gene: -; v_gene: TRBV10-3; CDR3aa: CAITEARGNTIYF
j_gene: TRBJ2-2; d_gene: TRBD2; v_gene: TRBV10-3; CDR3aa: CAISEGGGRGPGELFF
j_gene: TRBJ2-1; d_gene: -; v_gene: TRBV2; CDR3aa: CASSESGPTNEQFF
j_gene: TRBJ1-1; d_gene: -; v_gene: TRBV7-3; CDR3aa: CASSLYPGNTEAFF
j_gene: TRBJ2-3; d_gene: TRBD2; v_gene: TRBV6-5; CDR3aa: CASRSGGAPDTQYF
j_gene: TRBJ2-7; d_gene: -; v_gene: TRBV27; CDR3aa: CASSTGFGYEQYF
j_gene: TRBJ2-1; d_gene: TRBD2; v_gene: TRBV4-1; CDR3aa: CASSQVRLAVYNEQFF
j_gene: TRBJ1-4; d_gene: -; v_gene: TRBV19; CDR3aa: CASSTSGDRGEKLFF
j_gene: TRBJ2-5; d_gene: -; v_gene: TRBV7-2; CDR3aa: CASSLAVGNSWKSQETQYF
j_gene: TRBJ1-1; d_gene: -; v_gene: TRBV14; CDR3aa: CASSQERVGNTEAFF
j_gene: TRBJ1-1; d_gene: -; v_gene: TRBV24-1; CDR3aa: CATSDRRGPNTEAFF
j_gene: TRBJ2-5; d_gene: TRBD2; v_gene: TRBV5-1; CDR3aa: CASSLSLANGETQYF